These T cell receptor beta chains were read from a single sample in a study of T cells expressing NK-cell markers. TCRdb reprocessed the 5' RACE reads; each CDR3 protein has one entry and no DNA is given. The sample holds approximately 380,000 distinct CDR3 sequences. Material for sequencing was blood T cells: a sorted CD56 or NKG2C T cell subset, CD4+ or CD8+ T cells, or bulk PBMC T cells (not recorded which). These TCRs come from a man aged 18 to 69 in good health. The CDR3 runs from the conserved cysteine through the conserved F or W. The order of the fields is J gene, V gene, CDR3 protein.

>TRBJ2-7|TRBV5-6
CASSLLSGSDEQYF
>TRBJ2-7|TRBV5-6
CASSRAPLSSYEQYF
>TRBJ2-3|TRBV9
CASSVGLAGVLPADTQYF
>TRBJ1-5|TRBV12-3/TRBV12-4
CASSTRDKLPQHF
>TRBJ2-5|TRBV5-1
CASSLGPQQVETQYF
>TRBJ2-1|TRBV6-1
CASQTLAGAGYNEQFF
>TRBJ2-6|TRBV2
CASGTSGAGANVLTF
>TRBJ2-4|TRBV15
CATSRGKGEGAAKNIQYF
>TRBJ1-5|TRBV4-1
CASSQEEWTGQPQHF
>TRBJ1-1|TRBV6-5
CASSYSRRVNTEAFF
>TRBJ2-7|TRBV27
CASSFTGGERSYEQYF
>TRBJ2-5|TRBV6-1
CASTGTVQETQYF
>TRBJ2-7|TRBV2
CASAWIGQGNNEQYF
>TRBJ1-1|TRBV7-2
CASSSKTAWNTEAFF
>TRBJ2-7|TRBV5-8
CASSLTGTVGREQYF
>TRBJ2-5|TRBV6-1
CARGPGQGALTETQYF
>TRBJ1-3|TRBV18
CASSPGTGQSFGNTIYF
>TRBJ2-7|TRBV12-3/TRBV12-4
CASTAPGYEQYF
>TRBJ2-2|TRBV7-2
CASKRTSGGNTGELFF
>TRBJ2-7|TRBV21-1
CATYCRRYEQYF
>TRBJ1-6|TRBV28
CASSFGLSLHF
>TRBJ2-7|TRBV10-3
CASSVAGQGPQYF
>TRBJ2-5|TRBV14
CASSHTRGETETQYF
>TRBJ1-2|TRBV20-1
CSARRTGRSFYYGYTF
>TRBJ2-2|TRBV9
CASSRLGRGTGELFF
>TRBJ1-6|TRBV3-1
CASSQLGPQGRNSPLHF
>TRBJ2-5|TRBV5-1
CASSYRQGGGVQETQYF
>TRBJ1-5|TRBV11-2
CASSLAGAGSNQPQHF
>TRBJ1-2|TRBV5-1
CASTGTAGYGYTF
>TRBJ2-7|TRBV28
CASSLLGGRPSYEQYF
>TRBJ1-4|TRBV2
CASREGWISGSNEKLFF
>TRBJ2-7|TRBV15
CATSRDHAASPYEQYF
>TRBJ2-3|TRBV7-9
CASIQDRGSTDTQYF
>TRBJ1-5|TRBV12-3/TRBV12-4
CASSPNRGRGNQPQHF
>TRBJ1-2|TRBV10-3
CAISVLKDRVNYGYTF
>TRBJ1-1|TRBV12-3/TRBV12-4
CASSNNTSSTEAFF
>TRBJ2-2|TRBV19
CATGKGQGAINGELFF
>TRBJ2-3|TRBV20-1
CSARRPPDTQYF
>TRBJ2-4|TRBV5-6
CASSGRGQAAAKNIQYF
>TRBJ2-3|TRBV7-2
CASSPSSGGGPDTQYF
>TRBJ2-5|TRBV13
CASSSNRGQETQYF
>TRBJ2-1|TRBV11-1
CASSAGGRGGYNEQFF
>TRBJ2-5|TRBV6-1
CASSRKSIGTKETQYF
>TRBJ2-5|TRBV20-1
CSARDRQRAFQETQYF
>TRBJ1-4|TRBV12-3/TRBV12-4
CASAGGSGANEKLFF
>TRBJ2-3|TRBV9
CASSVAHSGGGDTQYF
>TRBJ1-4|TRBV5-1
CASSPAGETNEKLFF
>TRBJ2-3|TRBV20-1
CSARAFSGDSTDTQYF
>TRBJ1-3|TRBV12-3/TRBV12-4
CASSTREGGSGNTIYF
>TRBJ2-7|TRBV11-2
CASSSPPRSTVRYF
>TRBJ1-2|TRBV28
CASRPGQGGGYTF
>TRBJ1-5|TRBV18
CASSPQGRGRSNQPQHF
>TRBJ2-5|TRBV19
CASSPRLPQETQYF
>TRBJ2-6|TRBV28
CASRRDTSSGANVLTF